This TCR beta chain stems from a study of Graves' ophthalmopathy and Graves' hyperthyroidism listed by TCRdb under 2018. Regarding the research as a whole: Peripheral blood was collected before any treatment was given, at the time of initial diagnosis. To tell Graves' ophthalmopathy apart from Graves' hyperthyroidism, and to predict which patients would progress to ophthalmopathy, the study relied on TCR beta repertoire signatures. In total, approximately 140 blood samples were TCR-sequenced: roughly 45 ophthalmopathy, some 80 hyperthyroidism and some 17 hyperthyroidism-to-ophthalmopathy patients. To explore V-J signatures that separate ophthalmopathy from hyperthyroidism, a discovery set of around 97 patients was enrolled, consisting of about 45 with ophthalmopathy and roughly 59 with stable hyperthyroidism. An independent validation cohort comprised some 19 hyperthyroidism patients and over 15 patients who later progressed from hyperthyroidism to ophthalmopathy. T-cell repertoires of thyroid tissue and blood were compared in about 6 hyperthyroidism patients. After sampling, hyperthyroidism patients received methimazole starting at 30 mg daily, and ophthalmopathy patients received high-dose intravenous methylprednisolone. The 100 discovery patients were divided at random into training and test sets in a 7:3 ratio.

The germline V gene (reference sequence) supplies CDR1 DFQATT and CDR2 SNEGSKA. V sheds 4 bases and J sheds 4 bases, leaving 14 bases between their ends. The CDR3 runs 14 amino acids, cysteine and phenylalanine included. The entry retains the CDR3 DNA only, 42 bases that are in frame from base 1. The full study reports these points: In cross-validation, the 13-signature model distinguished ophthalmopathy from stable hyperthyroidism with approximately 90% sensitivity and over 81% specificity, while in the test set the corresponding values were about 80% and 75%. In validation, the model predicted ophthalmopathy progression with roughly 68% sensitivity and roughly 78% specificity; about a dozen predicted patients were CT-confirmed with GO in a median of around 6.5 months. Sample size was not predetermined statistically, and investigators were not blinded to group allocation. Most of the expanded thyroid clonotypes with a frequency above 0.001 were also detected in blood, and it was suggested that the thyroid immune response may be reflected by blood repertoires.

This clonotype was picked up many times. Its binding antigen is unknown. Per-base qualities were not stored, and no clone one base away is much larger. Hyperthyroidism was defined as stable when no progression to ophthalmopathy occurred within 18 months of follow-up. Hyperthyroidism patients were newly diagnosed, with disease duration under 2 months, and aged 18 to 65 years. Patients were excluded if they had other autoimmune diseases, uncontrolled infections, pregnancy or lactation. Clinical symptoms, serum thyroxine, TRAb, thyroid ultrasound and orbital computed tomography were used for diagnosis. Ficoll-Paque density gradient centrifugation was used to isolate PBMCs from 8.5 to 10 ml of fresh peripheral blood. Trizol reagent was used to extract the total RNA, and its quality was then checked on an Agilent 2100 Bioanalyzer. For repertoire sequencing, the TCR beta CDR3 regions were amplified from RNA transcripts. The first round of RT-PCR was done with HTBI primers and the Qiagen OneStep RT-PCR kit, and was followed by a second round of multiplex PCR, then size selection and purification. The libraries underwent paired-end sequencing with 100 bp reads on an Illumina HiSeq2000. The paper's data handling went like this. SOAPnuke was used to process the reads, throwing out any read that had adapters, had uncalled bases, had a mean Phred below 15, or lacked an exact constant-primer or identifier match. COPE v1.2.5 was used to merge the high-quality paired reads. Clonotypes were defined as unique nucleotide sequences and were aligned to IMGT TRB V, D and J references using MiTCR v1.1. The analysis was limited to V-J combinations with a frequency above 0.0001, which together covered approximately 99% of repertoires. A TCR clonal expansion and chaos score per V-J combination was defined as the ratio of F50 clonal expansion to chaos observed in the TCRdist matrix. Welch's t-statistics and random forest were used to reduce features to approximately 13 V-J combinations, which were fed into a naive Bayes classifier. The Morisita-Horn index was used to measure how similar the thyroid and blood repertoires were. Using fastp trimming at Q25 and MiXCR clonotype assembly, TCRdb reanalyzed the public sequencing data and kept in-frame beta chains. Entries that share a CDR3 protein sequence are merged under the most common genes and DNA. It is TCRdb's table, rather than the study itself, that gives the V and J calls and clone size. The sample table contains 350,000 to 400,000 distinct CDR3 sequences; only one count was recorded for approximately 15% of them. Together, the top ten hold about 7.3% of the sample.

The source is a young woman with stable Graves' hyperthyroidism. Donor details come from another sample of the same person, matched by shared clones. The sequencing input was peripheral blood. The chain is assembled from TRBV20-1 and TRBJ1-5, with TRBD1 perhaps the D gene, on 6 matching bases. In nucleotides, the sequence is TGCAGTGCTAACGACCGGGGGGCGAATCAGCCCCAGCATTTT. Its protein reads: CSANDRGANQPQHF.